Listed here are 19 T cell receptor beta chains from one sample, sequenced in a study of T cells expressing NK-cell markers. TCRdb reprocessed the 5' RACE reads, keeping one entry per CDR3 protein, no DNA. The sample holds about 380,000 distinct CDR3 sequences. Sequences were obtained from blood T cells: a sorted CD56 or NKG2C T cell subset, CD4+ or CD8+ T cells, or bulk PBMC T cells (not recorded which). These receptors all come from a man aged 18-70 years in good health.

The rearrangement links TRBV5-1 to TRBJ2-1; TCRdb selects TRBD2, and the lack of DNA leaves this call unchecked. Germline-derived CDR1 and CDR2 are SGHRS and YFSETQ. This CDR3 spans 17 amino acids. CDR3 in amino acids: CASSLRTSGPSYNEQFF.

This chain links TRBV12-3 or TRBV12-4 with TRBJ1-2; TCRdb designates TRBD1, a call that cannot be tested without DNA. The CDR3 consists of 16 residues. CDR3 sequence reads: CASSLGPGWGNYGYTF.

The CDR3 sequence is CASRTGKGYTF. The V and J genes are TRBV27 and TRBJ1-2; the TRBD1 assignment by TCRdb is unverifiable without DNA. CDR1 MNHEY and CDR2 SMNVEV come from the germline V gene (reference sequence). The CDR3 sequence is 11 residues long.

The genes are TRBV20-1 and TRBJ1-2. CDR3 length: 13 residues. CDR1 is DFQATT, CDR2 SNEGSKA, per germline (reference sequence). CDR3 sequence reads: CSANPQGPYGYTF.

The chain carries TRBV7-8 and TRBJ2-3; TCRdb reports TRBD1, a call that lacks DNA to check it against. This CDR3 has 16 amino acids. CDR1 is SGHVS, CDR2 FQNEAQ, per germline. This CDR3 reads CASSFSSGGGTDTQYF.

V is TRBV11-2 and J is TRBJ2-1; TCRdb selects TRBD2, and the lack of DNA leaves this call unchecked. The CDR3 runs 16 residues. Germline lookup yields CDR1 SGHAT and CDR2 FQNNGV. CDR3: CASSGAGGKSYNEQFF. Full variable domain (rest looked up from reference TRBV11-2 and TRBJ2-1): EAGVAQSPRYKIIEKRQSVAFWCNPISGHATLYWYQQILGQGPKLLIQFQNNGVVDDSQLPKDRFSAERLKGVDSTLKIQPAKLEDSAVYLCASSGAGGKSYNEQFFGPGTRLTVL.

This chain uses TRBV21-1 with TRBJ1-2; TCRdb's assignment of TRBD1 cannot be checked, as there is no DNA. TRBV21-1 represents a pseudogene. The CDR3 covers 14 residues. CDR3 amino acids: CASSKKGQNYGYTF.

This rearrangement joins TRBV6-5 to TRBJ2-5; checking the TCRdb D call of TRBD2 is not possible without DNA. The CDR3 sequence is 15 residues long. The germline V gene encodes CDR1 MNHEY and CDR2 SVGAGI. The CDR3 here is CASSYLSGGQETQYF.

The chain is built from TRBV27 and TRBJ2-1; the TCRdb call, TRBD1, lacks DNA for checking. The germline V gene has CDR1 MNHEY and CDR2 SMNVEV (reference sequence). This CDR3 is 16 amino acids long. The CDR3 loop is CASSTHRASSYNEQFF.

The rearrangement joins TRBV29-1 to TRBJ2-3; TCRdb proposes TRBD2, but this gene call is untestable without DNA. The CDR3 extends over 15 amino acids. CDR1 is SQVTM and CDR2 is ANQGSEA in the germline V gene. This chain's CDR3 is CSVELGSGTTDTQYF.

This chain links TRBV12-3 or TRBV12-4 with TRBJ1-5; TCRdb returns TRBD1, unconfirmable since there is no DNA. The CDR3 contains 17 residues. The CDR3 protein is CASSDRGQGAVYQPQHF.

This chain connects TRBV5-1 to TRBJ2-7; TCRdb designates TRBD2, a call that cannot be tested without DNA. Germline CDR1 SGHRS, CDR2 YFSETQ. The CDR3 covers 17 residues. The CDR3 sequence: CASSPGLAGGSSYEQYF.

CDR3 sequence reads: CASSSASGANVLTF. This chain joins TRBV5-1 and TRBJ2-6. Germline V gene data show CDR1 as SGHRS and CDR2 as YFSETQ. The CDR3 is 14 residues long.

This rearrangement joins TRBV7-6 to TRBJ1-5; the D call from TCRdb, TRBD1, cannot be confirmed without DNA. The CDR3 consists of 16 residues. CDR1 SGHVS and CDR2 FNYEAQ come from the germline V gene. CDR3 sequence reads: CASSPAVQGSNQPQHF.

The rearrangement joins TRBV7-3 to TRBJ1-5; no DNA is available, so the TRBD1 call from TCRdb remains unchecked. The CDR3 is 17 amino acids. The germline CDR1 and CDR2 sequences are SGHTA and FQGTGA. CDR3 residues: CASSLNGGRPSNQPQHF.

The chain has TRBV19 and TRBJ1-1; absent DNA, TCRdb's TRBD1 call cannot be checked. Per germline, CDR1 LNHDA and CDR2 SQIVND (reference sequence). The CDR3 is 15 amino acids. The CDR3: CASSMLGGGSAEAFF.

The V and J genes are TRBV20-1 and TRBJ2-3; TCRdb indicates TRBD2, and absent DNA this call remains unverified. Germline assignment: CDR1 DFQATT and CDR2 SNEGSKA (reference sequence). The CDR3 has 15 residues. The CDR3 sequence is CSATRGTTSTDTQYF.

V is TRBV27 and J is TRBJ2-7; TCRdb's D call of TRBD2 is untestable without DNA. Germline values: CDR1 MNHEY, CDR2 SMNVEV (reference sequence). This CDR3 spans 14 amino acids. CDR3 protein: CASRSHGSPGEQYF.

V is TRBV18 and J is TRBJ2-2; no DNA is available, so the TRBD2 call from TCRdb remains unchecked. The germline V gene has CDR1 KGHSH and CDR2 LQKENI. The CDR3 has 17 amino acids. CDR3 sequence reads: CASSPLPSTTNTGELFF.